This T cell receptor (beta chain) was captured in a study of blood T cell repertoires in COVID-19. Study as a whole: The samples span acute and convalescent COVID-19 from the United States, Italy and Spain.

This CDR3 is built from 15 residues. The germline V gene has CDR1 WSHSY and CDR2 SAAADI. With 3 bases clipped from V and 5 bases from J, the junction kept 2 bases outside the gene matches. Original data processing: Estimates of nucleated cell counts were drawn from the amplification of reference gene primers. Data came from immunoSEQ multiplex PCR; TCRdb stores just in-frame clones and leaves some out. The V and J calls and the clone size are those of that table, but D and trimming were determined from the DNA. The repertoire holds approximately 210,000 clones, with more than 75% as singletons. Sequencing used peripheral blood. The sequence was obtained from a man aged 45 to 65 with COVID-19, enrolled during active disease. The chain has TRBV10-2 and TRBJ2-2; TRBD2 matches at 11 bases. CDR3 residues: CASSDLAGGTGELFF. In DNA, the CDR3 is TGCGCCAGCAGTGACCTAGCGGGAGGAACCGGGGAGCTGTTTTTT.